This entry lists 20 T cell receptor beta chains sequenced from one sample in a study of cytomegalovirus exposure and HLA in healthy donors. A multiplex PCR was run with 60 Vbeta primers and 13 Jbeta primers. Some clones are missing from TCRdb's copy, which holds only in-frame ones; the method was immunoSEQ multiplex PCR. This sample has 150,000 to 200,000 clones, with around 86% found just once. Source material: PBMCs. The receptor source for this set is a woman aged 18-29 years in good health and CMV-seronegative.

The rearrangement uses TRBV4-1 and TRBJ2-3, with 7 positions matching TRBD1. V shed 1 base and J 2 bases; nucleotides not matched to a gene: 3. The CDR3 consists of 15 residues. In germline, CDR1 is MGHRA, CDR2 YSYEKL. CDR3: CASSQGDRTTDTQYF. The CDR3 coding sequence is TGCGCCAGCAGCCAAGGGGACAGAACCACAGATACGCAGTATTTT.

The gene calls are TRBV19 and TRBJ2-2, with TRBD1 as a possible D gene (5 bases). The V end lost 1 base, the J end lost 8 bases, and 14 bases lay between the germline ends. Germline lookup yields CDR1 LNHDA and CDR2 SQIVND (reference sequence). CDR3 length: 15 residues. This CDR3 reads CASSIGWGRRGELFF. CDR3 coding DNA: TGTGCCAGTAGTATAGGATGGGGCAGGCGAGGGGAGCTGTTTTTT. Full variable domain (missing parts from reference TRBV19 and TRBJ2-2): DGGITQSPKYLFRKEGQNVTLSCEQNLNHDAMYWYRQDPGQGLRLIYYSQIVNDFQKGDIAEGYSVSREKKESFPLTVTSAQKNPTAFYLCASSIGWGRRGELFFGEGSRLTVL.

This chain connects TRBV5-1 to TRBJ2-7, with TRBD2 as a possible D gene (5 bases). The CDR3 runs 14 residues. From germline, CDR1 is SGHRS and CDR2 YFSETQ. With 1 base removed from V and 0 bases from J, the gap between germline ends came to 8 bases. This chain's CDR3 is CASSLPGNSYEQYF. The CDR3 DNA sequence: TGCGCCAGCAGCTTGCCGGGGAACTCCTACGAGCAGTACTTC.

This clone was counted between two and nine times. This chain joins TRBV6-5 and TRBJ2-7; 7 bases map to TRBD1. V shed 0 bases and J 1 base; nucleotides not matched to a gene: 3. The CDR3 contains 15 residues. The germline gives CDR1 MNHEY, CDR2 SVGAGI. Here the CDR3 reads CASSYSGDSSYEQYF. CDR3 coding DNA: TGTGCCAGCAGTTACTCCGGGGACAGTTCCTACGAGCAGTACTTC.

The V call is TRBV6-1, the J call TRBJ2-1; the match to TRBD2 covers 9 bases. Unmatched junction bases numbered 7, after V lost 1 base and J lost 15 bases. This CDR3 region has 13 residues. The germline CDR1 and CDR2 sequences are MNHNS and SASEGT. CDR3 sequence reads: CASSEGLAGPPFF. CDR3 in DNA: TGTGCCAGCAGTGAAGGGCTAGCGGGACCCCCGTTCTTC.

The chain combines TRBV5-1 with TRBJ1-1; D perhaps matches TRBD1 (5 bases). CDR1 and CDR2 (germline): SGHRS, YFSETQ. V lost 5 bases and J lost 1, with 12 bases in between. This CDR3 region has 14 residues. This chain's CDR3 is CASRSMTENTEAFF. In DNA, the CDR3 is TGCGCCAGCAGAAGTATGACAGAGAACACTGAAGCTTTCTTT. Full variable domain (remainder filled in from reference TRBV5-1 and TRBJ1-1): KAGVTQTPRYLIKTRGQQVTLSCSPISGHRSVSWYQQTPGQGLQFLFEYFSETQRNKGNFPGRFSGRQFSNSRSEMNVSTLELGDSALYLCASRSMTENTEAFFGQGTRLTVV.

The CDR3 region has the DNA TGTGCCAGCAGTACCTCCTATACCTCTGGAAACACCATATATTTT. It yields the protein CASSTSYTSGNTIYF. The rearrangement links TRBV6-5 to TRBJ1-3; unclear D gene. Trimming left V 5 bases short and J 0 bases short, with 11 bases between. The CDR3 is 15 residues long. CDR1 and CDR2 from the germline V gene are MNHEY and SVGAGI.

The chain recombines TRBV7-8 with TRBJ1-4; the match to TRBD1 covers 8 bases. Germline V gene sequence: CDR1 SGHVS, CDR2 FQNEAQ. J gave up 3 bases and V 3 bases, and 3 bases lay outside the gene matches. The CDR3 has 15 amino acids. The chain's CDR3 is CASSLATGANEKLFF. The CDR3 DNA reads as TGTGCCAGCAGCTTGGCGACAGGGGCTAATGAAAAACTGTTTTTT.

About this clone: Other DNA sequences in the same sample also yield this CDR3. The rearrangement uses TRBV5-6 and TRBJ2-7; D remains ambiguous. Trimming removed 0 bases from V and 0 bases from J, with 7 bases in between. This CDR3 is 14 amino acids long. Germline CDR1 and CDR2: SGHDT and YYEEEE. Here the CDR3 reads CASSLARGSYEQYF. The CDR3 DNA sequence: TGTGCCAGCAGCTTGGCCCGAGGCTCCTACGAGCAGTACTTC. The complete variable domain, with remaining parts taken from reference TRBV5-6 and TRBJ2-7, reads DAGVTQSPTHLIKTRGQQVTLRCSPKSGHDTVSWYQQALGQGPQFIFQYYEEEERQRGNFPDRFSGHQFPNYSSELNVNALLLGDSALYLCASSLARGSYEQYFGPGTRLTVT.

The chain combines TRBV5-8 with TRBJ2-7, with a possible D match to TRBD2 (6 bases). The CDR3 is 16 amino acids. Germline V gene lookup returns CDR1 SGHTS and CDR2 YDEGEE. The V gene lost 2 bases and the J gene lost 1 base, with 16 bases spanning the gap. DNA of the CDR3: TGTGCCAGCAGCTTTTCGGCGACTAGGTCATCCTACGAGCAGTACTTC. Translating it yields CASSFSATRSSYEQYF.

The CDR3 DNA is TGTGCCAGCAGTCTGGCTCCGGGACAGATTTACGAGCAGTACTTC. This codes for CASSLAPGQIYEQYF. The rearrangement joins TRBV27 to TRBJ2-7; TRBD1 matches at 7 bases. This CDR3 has 15 amino acids. Germline V gene data show CDR1 as MNHEY and CDR2 as SMNVEV (reference sequence). Losses at the gene ends were 5 bases for V and 4 bases for J; bases not matched to a gene: 11.

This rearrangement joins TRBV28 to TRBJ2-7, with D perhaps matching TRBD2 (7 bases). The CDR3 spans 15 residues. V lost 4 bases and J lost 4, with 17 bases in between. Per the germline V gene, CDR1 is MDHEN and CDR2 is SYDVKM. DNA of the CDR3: TGTGCCAGCAGTTCCCCTGGGAGGGGGGCTTACGAGCAGTACTTC. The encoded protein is CASSSPGRGAYEQYF.

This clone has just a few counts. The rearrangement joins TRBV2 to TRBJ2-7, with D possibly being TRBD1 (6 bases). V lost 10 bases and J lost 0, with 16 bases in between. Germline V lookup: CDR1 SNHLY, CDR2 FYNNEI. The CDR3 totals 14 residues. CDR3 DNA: TGTGCCATCGTAGGACAGCAAGACTCCTACGAGCAGTACTTC. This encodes CAIVGQQDSYEQYF.

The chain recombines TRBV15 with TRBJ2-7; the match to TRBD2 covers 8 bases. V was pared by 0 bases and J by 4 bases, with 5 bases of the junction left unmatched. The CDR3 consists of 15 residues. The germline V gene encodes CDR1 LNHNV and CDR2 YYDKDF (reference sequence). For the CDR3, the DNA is TGTGCCACCAGCAGAGATAGTAGCGGGATTTACGAGCAGTACTTC. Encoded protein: CATSRDSSGIYEQYF.

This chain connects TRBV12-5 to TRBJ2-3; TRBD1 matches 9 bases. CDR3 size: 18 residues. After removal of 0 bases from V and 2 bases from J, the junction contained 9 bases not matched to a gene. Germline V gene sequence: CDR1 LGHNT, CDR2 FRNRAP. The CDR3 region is CASGLVPGTGQNTDTQYF. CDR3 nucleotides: TGTGCTAGTGGTTTGGTTCCCGGGACAGGGCAAAACACAGATACGCAGTATTTT. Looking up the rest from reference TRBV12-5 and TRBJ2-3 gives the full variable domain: DARVTQTPRHKVTEMGQEVTMRCQPILGHNTVFWYRQTMMQGLELLAYFRNRAPLDDSGMPKDRFSAEMPDATLATLKIQPSEPRDSAVYFCASGLVPGTGQNTDTQYFGPGTRLTVL.

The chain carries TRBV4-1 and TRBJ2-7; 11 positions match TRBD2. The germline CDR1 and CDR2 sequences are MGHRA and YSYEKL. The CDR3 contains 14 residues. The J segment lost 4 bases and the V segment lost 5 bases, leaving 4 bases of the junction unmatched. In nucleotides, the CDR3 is TGCGCCAGCAGCGATCTAGCGGGAGGTTACGAGCAGTACTTC. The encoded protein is CASSDLAGGYEQYF.

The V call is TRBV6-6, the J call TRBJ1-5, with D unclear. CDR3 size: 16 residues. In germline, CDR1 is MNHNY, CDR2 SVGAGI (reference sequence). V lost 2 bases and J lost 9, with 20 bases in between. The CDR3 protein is CASSYPGRYNVGPQHF. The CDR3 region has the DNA TGTGCCAGCAGTTACCCCGGGAGATATAACGTCGGGCCCCAGCATTTT.

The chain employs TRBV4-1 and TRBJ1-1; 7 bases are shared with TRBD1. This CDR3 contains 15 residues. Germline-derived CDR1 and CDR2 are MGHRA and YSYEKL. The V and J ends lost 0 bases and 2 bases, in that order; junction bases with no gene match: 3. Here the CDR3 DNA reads TGCGCCAGCAGCCAAGATCACAGGGGCAACACTGAAGCTTTCTTT. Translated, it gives CASSQDHRGNTEAFF.

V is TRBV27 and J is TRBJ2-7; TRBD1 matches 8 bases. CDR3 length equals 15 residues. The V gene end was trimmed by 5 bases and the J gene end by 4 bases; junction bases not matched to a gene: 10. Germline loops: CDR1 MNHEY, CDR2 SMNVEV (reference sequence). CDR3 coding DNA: TGTGCCAGCAGTACCCCCGGACAGGGTTCTTACGAGCAGTACTTC. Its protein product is CASSTPGQGSYEQYF.

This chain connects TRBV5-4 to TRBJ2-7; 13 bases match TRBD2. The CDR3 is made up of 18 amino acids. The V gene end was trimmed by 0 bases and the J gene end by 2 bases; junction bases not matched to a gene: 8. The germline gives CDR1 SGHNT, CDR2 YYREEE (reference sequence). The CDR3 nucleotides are TGTGCCAGCAGCTTGGGCCCCCCGGGGACTAGCGGGACCTACGAGCAGTACTTC. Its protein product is CASSLGPPGTSGTYEQYF.